The entry that follows covers one TCR beta chain sequence. As yet, its antigen is unknown. These data are taken from a study of PD-1 blockade in mismatch repair-deficient tumors. On the study more broadly: Patients had about 13 mismatch repair-deficient cancer types and were previously treated and progressing.

Points from the study as a whole: Rapid post-treatment expansion, then contraction, generally preceding radiologic response, marked tumor-resident clones.

After removal of 1 base from V and 4 bases from J, the junction contained 5 bases not matched to a gene. Germline CDR1 reads SGHAT; CDR2 reads FQDESV (reference sequence). The CDR3 is 15 residues long. Assay: immunoSEQ multiplex PCR; the TCRdb copy retains only in-frame clones and omits some. The sample consists of roughly 53,000 clones, roughly 78% of them appearing once. Mismatch repair deficiency was confirmed in all patients, by PCR or immunohistochemistry. The TCR-sequenced patients were a few responders to pembrolizumab. The sequencing here drew on peripheral blood, taken 4 weeks after starting pembrolizumab. The genes are TRBV11-1 and TRBJ2-5; 8 nucleotides align to TRBD2. This clonotype was sampled from an adult with mismatch repair-deficient cancer. This chain's CDR3 is CASSLDPSGRETQYF. CDR3 sequence (DNA): TGTGCCAGCAGCTTAGACCCCAGCGGGAGAGAGACCCAGTACTTC.